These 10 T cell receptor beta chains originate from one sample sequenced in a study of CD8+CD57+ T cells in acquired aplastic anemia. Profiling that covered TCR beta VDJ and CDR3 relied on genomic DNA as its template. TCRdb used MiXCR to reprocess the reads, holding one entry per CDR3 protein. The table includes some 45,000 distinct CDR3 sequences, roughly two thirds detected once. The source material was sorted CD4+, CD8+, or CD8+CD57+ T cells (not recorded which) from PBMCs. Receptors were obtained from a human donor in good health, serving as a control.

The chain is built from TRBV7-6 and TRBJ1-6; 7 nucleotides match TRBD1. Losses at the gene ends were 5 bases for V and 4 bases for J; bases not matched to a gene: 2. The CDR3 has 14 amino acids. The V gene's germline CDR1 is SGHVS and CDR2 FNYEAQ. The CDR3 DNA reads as TGTGCCAGCAGCGCGGGACAGTATAATTCACCCCTCCACTTT. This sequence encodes CASSAGQYNSPLHF.

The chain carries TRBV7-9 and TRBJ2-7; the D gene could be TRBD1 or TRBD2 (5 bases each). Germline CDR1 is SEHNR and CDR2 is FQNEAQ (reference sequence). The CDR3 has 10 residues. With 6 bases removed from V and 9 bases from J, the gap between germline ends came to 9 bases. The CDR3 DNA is TGTGCCAGCAGTGGGACCAGGCAGTACGTC. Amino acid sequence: CASSGTRQYV.

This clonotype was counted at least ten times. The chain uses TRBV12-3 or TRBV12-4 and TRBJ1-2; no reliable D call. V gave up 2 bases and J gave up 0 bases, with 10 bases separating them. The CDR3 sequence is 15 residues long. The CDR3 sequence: CASSLWGEANYGYTF. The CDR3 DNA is TGTGCCAGCAGTTTATGGGGAGAGGCTAACTATGGCTACACCTTC.

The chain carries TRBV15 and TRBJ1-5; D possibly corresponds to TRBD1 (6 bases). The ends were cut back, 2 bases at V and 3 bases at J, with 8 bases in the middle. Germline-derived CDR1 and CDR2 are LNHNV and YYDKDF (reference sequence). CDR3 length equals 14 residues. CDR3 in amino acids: CATSRWDNNQPQHF. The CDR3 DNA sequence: TGTGCCACCAGCAGATGGGACAACAATCAGCCCCAGCATTTT.

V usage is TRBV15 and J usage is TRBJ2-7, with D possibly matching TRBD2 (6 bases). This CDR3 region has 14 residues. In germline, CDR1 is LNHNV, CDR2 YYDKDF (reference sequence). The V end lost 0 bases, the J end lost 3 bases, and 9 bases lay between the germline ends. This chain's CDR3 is CATSREVGGYEQYF. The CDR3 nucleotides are TGTGCCACCAGCAGAGAAGTCGGGGGCTACGAGCAGTACTTC. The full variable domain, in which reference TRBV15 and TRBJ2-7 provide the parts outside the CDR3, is DAMVIQNPRYQVTQFGKPVTLSCSQTLNHNVMYWYQQKSSQAPKLLFHYYDKDFNNEADTPDNFQSRRPNTSFCFLDIRSPGLGDTAMYLCATSREVGGYEQYFGPGTRLTVT.

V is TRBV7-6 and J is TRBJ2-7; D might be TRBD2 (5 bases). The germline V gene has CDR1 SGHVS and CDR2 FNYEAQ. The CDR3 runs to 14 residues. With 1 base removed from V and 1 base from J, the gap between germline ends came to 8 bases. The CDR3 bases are TGTGCCAGCAGCTTAGGTTGGAGGTCCTACGAGCAGTACTTC. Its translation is CASSLGWRSYEQYF.

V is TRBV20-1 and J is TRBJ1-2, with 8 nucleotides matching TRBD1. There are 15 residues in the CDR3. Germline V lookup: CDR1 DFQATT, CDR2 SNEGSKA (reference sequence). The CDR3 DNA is TGCTCGTCACAACCCGAAGGACAGGGTAACTATGGCTACACCTTC. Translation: CSSQPEGQGNYGYTF.

The CDR3 reads CASSEVHGETQYF. CDR3 DNA: TGTGCCAGCAGTGAGGTACACGGAGAGACCCAGTACTTC. The J gene is TRBJ2-5, the V gene TRBV2; D ambiguous. Germline V lookup: CDR1 SNHLY, CDR2 FYNNEI. Trimming pared 3 bases from V and 4 bases from J, leaving 9 bases between. The length of the CDR3 is 13 residues.

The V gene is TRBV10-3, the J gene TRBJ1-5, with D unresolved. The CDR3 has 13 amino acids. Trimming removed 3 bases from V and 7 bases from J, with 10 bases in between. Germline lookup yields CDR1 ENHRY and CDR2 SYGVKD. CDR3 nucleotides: TGTGCCATCAGTGATCCGGCCCGCCAGCCCCAGCATTTT. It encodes CAISDPARQPQHF.

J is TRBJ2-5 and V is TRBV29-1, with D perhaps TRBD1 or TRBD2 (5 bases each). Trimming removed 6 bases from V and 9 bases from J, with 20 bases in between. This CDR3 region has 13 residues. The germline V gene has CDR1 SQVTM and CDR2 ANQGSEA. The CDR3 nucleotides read TGCAGCGTATCTCGGGACGTGGGATCGTCCCAGTACTTC. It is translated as CSVSRDVGSSQYF.